This T cell receptor (beta chain) was sequenced in a study of T cells in Graves' hyperthyroidism and ophthalmopathy. The CDR3 regions of TCR beta were amplified from RNA transcripts. The primer set for the first-round RT-PCR of the TCR CDR3 was HTBI. One entry per CDR3 protein, called by TCRdb with MiXCR from the multiplex PCR reads. The sample has about 520,000 distinct CDR3 sequences; around a quarter are singletons. Ophthalmopathy patients had Clinical Activity Score at least 3, NOSPECS grade at least 4, duration under 3 months. Those patients with uncontrolled infection, other autoimmune disease, pregnancy or lactation were excluded. The source is a woman aged 25-40 years with Graves' ophthalmopathy. The sequencing input was blood.

The CDR3 sequence is CAWSVGPTTFF. The CDR3, as DNA: TGTGCCTGGAGTGTAGGCCCGACGACTTTCTTT. V usage is TRBV30 and J usage is TRBJ1-1; D remains unclear. The CDR3 consists of 11 residues. Germline V CDR1 and CDR2: GTSNPN, SVGIG (reference sequence). The ends were cut back, 0 bases at V and 12 bases at J, with 11 bases in the middle.